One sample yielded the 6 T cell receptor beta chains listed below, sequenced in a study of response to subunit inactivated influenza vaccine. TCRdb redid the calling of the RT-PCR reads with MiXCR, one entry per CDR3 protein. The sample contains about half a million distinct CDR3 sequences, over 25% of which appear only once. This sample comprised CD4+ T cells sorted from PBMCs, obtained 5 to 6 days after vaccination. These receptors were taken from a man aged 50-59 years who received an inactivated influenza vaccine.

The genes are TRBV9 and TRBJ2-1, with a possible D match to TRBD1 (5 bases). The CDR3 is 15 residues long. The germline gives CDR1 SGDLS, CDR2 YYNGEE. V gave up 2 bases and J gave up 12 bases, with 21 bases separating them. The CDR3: CASSVSPGSRQAQFF. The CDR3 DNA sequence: TGTGCCAGCAGCGTTAGCCCAGGGTCACGCCAGGCGCAGTTCTTC.

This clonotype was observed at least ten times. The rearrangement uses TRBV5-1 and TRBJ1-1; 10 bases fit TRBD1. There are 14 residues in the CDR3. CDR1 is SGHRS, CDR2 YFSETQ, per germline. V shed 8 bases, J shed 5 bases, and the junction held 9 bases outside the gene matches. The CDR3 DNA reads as TGCGCCAGTTCGACAGGGGGCCTTGGGACTGAAGCTTTCTTT. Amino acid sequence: CASSTGGLGTEAFF. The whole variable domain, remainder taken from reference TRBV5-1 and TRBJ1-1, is KAGVTQTPRYLIKTRGQQVTLSCSPISGHRSVSWYQQTPGQGLQFLFEYFSETQRNKGNFPGRFSGRQFSNSRSEMNVSTLELGDSALYLCASSTGGLGTEAFFGQGTRLTVV.

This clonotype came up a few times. CDR3 residues: CASSQGTANTEAFF. CDR3 DNA: TGTGCCAGCTCACAAGGGACAGCGAACACTGAAGCTTTCTTT. The chain combines TRBV18 with TRBJ1-1, with 7 bases fitting TRBD1. V dropped 4 bases and J dropped 1; count of bases not matched to a gene: 3. This CDR3 spans 14 amino acids. The germline V gene encodes CDR1 KGHSH and CDR2 LQKENI.

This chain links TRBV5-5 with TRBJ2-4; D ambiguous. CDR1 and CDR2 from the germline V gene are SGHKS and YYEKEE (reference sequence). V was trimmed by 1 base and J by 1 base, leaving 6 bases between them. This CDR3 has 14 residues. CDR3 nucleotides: TGTGCCAGCAGCTTGTTCCCTGCCAAAAACATTCAGTACTTC. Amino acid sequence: CASSLFPAKNIQYF.

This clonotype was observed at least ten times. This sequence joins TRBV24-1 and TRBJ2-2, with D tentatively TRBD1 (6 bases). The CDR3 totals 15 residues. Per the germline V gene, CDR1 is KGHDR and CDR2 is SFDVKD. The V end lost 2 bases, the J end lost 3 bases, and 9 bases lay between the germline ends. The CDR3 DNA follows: TGTGCCACCAGTGATTCCCAGGGGTACACCGGGGAGCTGTTTTTT. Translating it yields CATSDSQGYTGELFF.

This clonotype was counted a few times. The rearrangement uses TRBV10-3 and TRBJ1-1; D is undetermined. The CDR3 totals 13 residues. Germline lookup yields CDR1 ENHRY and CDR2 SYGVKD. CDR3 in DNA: TGTGTTACTTCGAAGGAGGTGAACACTGAAGCTTTCTTT. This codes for CVTSKEVNTEAFF.